The rows below give T cell receptor beta chains drawn from one sample of a study of blood T cell repertoires in COVID-19. Some clones are missing from TCRdb's copy, which holds only in-frame ones; the method was immunoSEQ multiplex PCR. The data show 75,000 or so clones, with about four fifths seen just once and about 35% held by the top ten. The specimen was peripheral blood. These receptor sequences come from a woman aged 65 to 85 with acute or convalescent COVID-19. CDR3s include the opening cysteine and the closing phenylalanine or tryptophan. A D gene is named only where the DNA matches it firmly. Expanded clones are given a class, and other clones once, few, many or no size at all.

V gene: TRBV19; J gene: TRBJ2-4; D gene: -; clone size: -; CDR3 protein: CASKDSSAENIQYF; CDR3 DNA: TGTGCCAGCAAGGACTCTTCGGCGGAAAACATTCAGTACTTC
V gene: TRBV7-9; J gene: TRBJ2-1; D gene: -; clone size: -; CDR3 protein: CASSLGPSKAQGHEQFF; CDR3 DNA: TGTGCCAGCAGCTTAGGGCCTAGTAAAGCCCAAGGTCATGAGCAGTTCTTC
V gene: TRBV6-1; J gene: TRBJ1-4; D gene: TRBD1; clone size: once; CDR3 protein: CASGGTVEKLFF; CDR3 DNA: TGTGCCAGCGGAGGGACAGTTGAAAAACTGTTTTTT
V gene: TRBV19; J gene: TRBJ1-6; D gene: -; clone size: few; CDR3 protein: CASSLGSSYNSPLHF; CDR3 DNA: TGTGCCAGTAGTCTCGGGAGCTCCTATAATTCACCCCTCCACTTT
V gene: TRBV2; J gene: TRBJ2-3; D gene: -; clone size: -; CDR3 protein: CASSPGRSPITDTQYF; CDR3 DNA: TGTGCCAGCAGTCCAGGTCGTTCCCCTATCACAGATACGCAGTATTTT
V gene: TRBV5-1; J gene: TRBJ1-3; D gene: TRBD1; clone size: -; CDR3 protein: CASSLYGTGTGNTIYF; CDR3 DNA: TGCGCCAGCAGCTTATACGGGACAGGTACCGGAAACACCATATATTTT
V gene: TRBV3-1/TRBV3-2; J gene: TRBJ2-7; D gene: -; clone size: -; CDR3 protein: CASSQATGSSYEQYF; CDR3 DNA: TGTGCCAGCAGCCAAGCTACGGGAAGCTCCTACGAGCAGTACTTC
V gene: TRBV19; J gene: TRBJ1-4; D gene: TRBD1; clone size: once; CDR3 protein: CASRRSGTVNEKLFF; CDR3 DNA: TGTGCCAGTAGACGATCCGGGACAGTAAATGAAAAACTGTTTTTT
V gene: TRBV30; J gene: TRBJ2-6; D gene: TRBD2; clone size: -; CDR3 protein: CAGGDSGANVLTF; CDR3 DNA: TGTGCCGGGGGGGACTCTGGGGCCAACGTCCTGACTTTC
V gene: TRBV7-8; J gene: TRBJ1-5; D gene: -; clone size: -; CDR3 protein: CASSLTQGGQPQHF; CDR3 DNA: TGTGCCAGCAGTCTAACACAGGGTGGCCAGCCCCAGCATTTT
V gene: TRBV12-3/TRBV12-4; J gene: TRBJ1-5; D gene: -; clone size: -; CDR3 protein: CASSRDNYQPQHF; CDR3 DNA: TGTGCCAGCAGTAGGGACAACTATCAGCCCCAGCATTTT
V gene: TRBV3-1/TRBV3-2; J gene: TRBJ2-1; D gene: -; clone size: -; CDR3 protein: CASSQAPPGSRGQFF; CDR3 DNA: TGTGCCAGCAGCCAAGCACCCCCCGGCAGCCGCGGGCAGTTCTTC
V gene: TRBV7-9; J gene: TRBJ1-2; D gene: -; clone size: -; CDR3 protein: CASSLGEGTYGYTF; CDR3 DNA: TGTGCCAGCAGCTTAGGGGAGGGGACCTATGGCTACACCTTC
V gene: TRBV19; J gene: TRBJ2-1; D gene: TRBD2; clone size: -; CDR3 protein: CASSPGGAREDGDGEQFF; CDR3 DNA: TGTGCCAGTAGCCCGGGAGGGGCTAGGGAGGATGGGGACGGTGAGCAGTTCTTC
V gene: TRBV6-5; J gene: TRBJ1-4; D gene: -; clone size: -; CDR3 protein: CASHFGGNGEKLFF; CDR3 DNA: TGTGCCAGCCATTTCGGGGGGAACGGTGAAAAACTGTTTTTT
V gene: TRBV2; J gene: TRBJ2-5; D gene: -; clone size: many; CDR3 protein: CASQGTGRLAGIQETQYF; CDR3 DNA: TGTGCCAGCCAGGGGACAGGGAGACTAGCGGGTATTCAAGAGACCCAGTACTTC
V gene: TRBV19; J gene: TRBJ1-2; D gene: TRBD1; clone size: -; CDR3 protein: CASRRTGSANYGYTF; CDR3 DNA: TGTGCCAGTAGAAGGACAGGGTCGGCTAACTATGGCTACACCTTC
V gene: TRBV4-1; J gene: TRBJ1-5; D gene: -; clone size: -; CDR3 protein: CASSQDLGRDIGINQPQHF; CDR3 DNA: TGCGCCAGCAGCCAAGACTTAGGGAGAGATATCGGAATCAATCAGCCCCAGCATTTT
V gene: TRBV18; J gene: TRBJ1-4; D gene: -; clone size: -; CDR3 protein: CASSPSGRAELFF; CDR3 DNA: TGTGCCAGCTCACCATCTGGCAGGGCAGAACTGTTTTTT
V gene: TRBV3-1/TRBV3-2; J gene: TRBJ1-1; D gene: -; clone size: -; CDR3 protein: CASSQGGDTEAFF; CDR3 DNA: TGTGCCAGCAGCCAAGGGGGAGACACTGAAGCTTTCTTT
V gene: TRBV7-6; J gene: TRBJ1-3; D gene: -; clone size: -; CDR3 protein: CASSFERGSGNTIYF; CDR3 DNA: TGTGCCAGCAGCTTTGAGCGGGGGTCTGGAAACACCATATATTTT
V gene: TRBV7-9; J gene: TRBJ2-7; D gene: TRBD2; clone size: -; CDR3 protein: CASSRSGTPEYEQYF; CDR3 DNA: TGTGCCAGCAGCCGGAGCGGGACCCCTGAGTACGAGCAGTACTTC
V gene: TRBV5-1; J gene: TRBJ2-1; D gene: TRBD2; clone size: -; CDR3 protein: CASSLRTSGYYNEQFF; CDR3 DNA: TGCGCCAGCAGCTTACGGACTAGCGGGTATTACAATGAGCAGTTCTTC
V gene: TRBV5-4; J gene: TRBJ2-5; D gene: TRBD1; clone size: -; CDR3 protein: CASSWTGSQETQYF; CDR3 DNA: TGTGCCAGCAGTTGGACAGGGAGCCAAGAGACCCAGTACTTC
V gene: TRBV7-9; J gene: TRBJ2-1; D gene: -; clone size: few; CDR3 protein: CASSIVDPYNEQFF; CDR3 DNA: TGTGCCAGCAGTATTGTAGATCCTTACAATGAGCAGTTCTTC
V gene: TRBV5-1; J gene: TRBJ2-4; D gene: -; clone size: -; CDR3 protein: CASSSGTQNIQYF; CDR3 DNA: TGCGCCAGCAGCTCCGGGACTCAAAACATTCAGTACTTC
V gene: TRBV4-1; J gene: TRBJ1-1; D gene: -; clone size: -; CDR3 protein: CASSQEVRYTEAFF; CDR3 DNA: TGCGCCAGCAGCCAAGAGGTCAGGTACACTGAAGCTTTCTTT
V gene: TRBV12-5; J gene: TRBJ2-3; D gene: -; clone size: -; CDR3 protein: CASGLGTISSTDTQYF; CDR3 DNA: TGTGCTAGTGGTTTGGGGACTATCTCTAGCACAGATACGCAGTATTTT
V gene: TRBV6-5; J gene: TRBJ1-1; D gene: TRBD1; clone size: -; CDR3 protein: CASTRTGAVSEAFF; CDR3 DNA: TGTGCCAGCACTCGGACAGGGGCGGTTTCTGAAGCTTTCTTT
V gene: TRBV10-3; J gene: TRBJ2-1; D gene: -; clone size: -; CDR3 protein: CAISESTRGSLFAQFF; CDR3 DNA: TGTGCCATCAGTGAGTCGACCAGGGGATCACTCTTCGCGCAGTTCTTC
V gene: TRBV3-1/TRBV3-2; J gene: TRBJ2-7; D gene: -; clone size: -; CDR3 protein: CASSPLLGAPKQYF; CDR3 DNA: TGTGCCAGCAGCCCCCTCCTCGGAGCCCCCAAGCAGTACTTC
V gene: TRBV11-2; J gene: TRBJ2-2; D gene: TRBD1; clone size: -; CDR3 protein: CASSSPDRGFYGELFF; CDR3 DNA: TGTGCCAGCAGCTCCCCGGACAGGGGGTTTTACGGGGAGCTGTTTTTT
V gene: TRBV6-5; J gene: TRBJ2-7; D gene: TRBD1; clone size: once; CDR3 protein: CASFGPGTGFYEQYF; CDR3 DNA: TGTGCCAGCTTTGGGCCGGGGACAGGGTTCTACGAGCAGTACTTC
V gene: TRBV5-1; J gene: TRBJ2-3; D gene: TRBD2; clone size: -; CDR3 protein: CASSLTSSGAGTDTQYF; CDR3 DNA: TGCGCCAGCAGCTTGACAAGCAGCGGGGCAGGCACAGATACGCAGTATTTT
V gene: TRBV5-5; J gene: TRBJ2-1; D gene: -; clone size: once; CDR3 protein: CASSLDSTGVNEQFF; CDR3 DNA: TGTGCCAGCAGCCTGGACAGTACGGGGGTCAATGAGCAGTTCTTC
V gene: TRBV20-1; J gene: TRBJ1-2; D gene: -; clone size: -; CDR3 protein: CSGIYGYTF; CDR3 DNA: TGCAGCGGTATCTATGGCTACACCTTC
V gene: TRBV6-2/TRBV6-3; J gene: TRBJ2-3; D gene: TRBD2; clone size: -; CDR3 protein: CASSNPREVLGTDTQYF; CDR3 DNA: TGTGCCAGCAGTAATCCTCGGGAGGTGCTTGGCACAGATACGCAGTATTTT
V gene: TRBV10-3; J gene: TRBJ1-3; D gene: TRBD1; clone size: few; CDR3 protein: CAISDGDRGGNTIYF; CDR3 DNA: TGTGCCATCAGTGACGGGGACAGGGGAGGAAACACCATATATTTT
V gene: TRBV19; J gene: TRBJ1-5; D gene: TRBD1; clone size: -; CDR3 protein: CASSNRGSNQPQHF; CDR3 DNA: TGTGCCAGCTCCAACAGGGGTAGCAATCAGCCCCAGCATTTT
V gene: TRBV10-2; J gene: TRBJ1-2; D gene: TRBD1; clone size: -; CDR3 protein: CASTSGQGARYGYTF; CDR3 DNA: TGCGCCAGCACTTCGGGACAGGGGGCGCGGTATGGCTACACCTTC
V gene: TRBV25-1; J gene: TRBJ2-2; D gene: TRBD2; clone size: -; CDR3 protein: CASSGTSGNTGELFF; CDR3 DNA: TGTGCCAGCAGTGGGACTAGCGGGAACACCGGGGAGCTGTTTTTT
V gene: TRBV3-1/TRBV3-2; J gene: TRBJ1-6; D gene: TRBD1; clone size: -; CDR3 protein: CASSQVSGTGFSPLHF; CDR3 DNA: TGTGCCAGCAGCCAAGTGTCCGGGACAGGTTTTTCACCCCTCCACTTT
V gene: TRBV7-3; J gene: TRBJ2-5; D gene: TRBD2; clone size: -; CDR3 protein: CASAALAGAEQTQYF; CDR3 DNA: TGTGCCAGCGCCGCACTAGCGGGAGCTGAACAGACCCAGTACTTC
V gene: TRBV7-2; J gene: TRBJ1-3; D gene: -; clone size: few; CDR3 protein: CASSKGLDRERNTIYF; CDR3 DNA: TGTGCCAGCAGCAAGGGACTTGACAGAGAGAGAAACACCATATATTTT